These 32 T cell receptor beta chains share one sample of origin, sequenced in a study of blood T cell repertoires in COVID-19. The repertoire was sequenced with immunoSEQ multiplex PCR; TCRdb's copy has only in-frame clones and lacks some. The sample includes roughly 60,000 clones, 75% to 95% of them seen just once. The material sequenced was peripheral blood. The receptors shown here come from an elderly woman with active COVID-19.

The V call is TRBV18, the J call TRBJ2-5, with D perhaps matching TRBD1 (6 bases). CDR3 length: 16 amino acids. Trimming cost V 3 bases and J 7 bases, with 21 bases left between them. The germline V gene has CDR1 KGHSH and CDR2 LQKENI. Here the CDR3 DNA reads TGTGCCAGCTCACCGGATTTTATAGGGGGAGTTGGGACCCAGTACTTC. It yields the protein CASSPDFIGGVGTQYF.

The rearrangement links TRBV20-1 to TRBJ2-5, with TRBD2 matching 7 bases. The length of the CDR3 is 15 residues. V lost 3 bases and J lost 1; bases outside the gene matches: 8. Per germline, CDR1 DFQATT and CDR2 SNEGSKA (reference sequence). CDR3 sequence: CSASARAGVQETQYF. CDR3 DNA: TGCAGTGCTAGTGCCCGGGCGGGGGTCCAAGAGACCCAGTACTTC.

The rearrangement links TRBV2 to TRBJ2-1; tentative D call: TRBD1 (5 bases). Trimming pared 4 bases from V and 1 base from J, leaving 8 bases between. The CDR3 has 14 amino acids. Per the germline V gene, CDR1 is SNHLY and CDR2 is FYNNEI. The CDR3 region is CASSGQTSYNEQFF. The CDR3 region has the DNA TGTGCCAGCAGTGGACAGACATCCTACAATGAGCAGTTCTTC.

The chain recombines TRBV7-2 with TRBJ2-2; 8 nucleotides match TRBD1. The CDR3 has 18 residues. The trim removed 0 bases at V and 2 bases at J, leaving 8 bases unmatched. Germline CDR1 reads SGHTA; CDR2 reads FQGNSA. The DNA of the CDR3 is TGTGCCAGCAGCTTAGCGGCCCCAGGGGGCGGCAACACCGGGGAGCTGTTTTTT. Amino acids: CASSLAAPGGGNTGELFF.

The chain combines TRBV5-4 with TRBJ1-2; D is unresolved. The V gene's germline CDR1 is SGHNT and CDR2 YYREEE (reference sequence). The CDR3 is 13 residues long. V gave up 3 bases and J gave up 7 bases, with 13 bases separating them. The CDR3 sequence is CASSSSRGFGYTF. The CDR3 bases are TGTGCCAGCAGCTCCTCTCGGGGTTTTGGCTACACCTTC.

V gene TRBV4-2 combines with J gene TRBJ1-4, with D possibly TRBD1 on 5 matching bases. The CDR3 is 22 residues long. Trimming left V 1 base short and J 4 bases short, with 31 bases between. Germline V gene lookup returns CDR1 LGHNA and CDR2 YNFKEQ. CDR3 protein: CASSQVGIGQIIKGALNEKLFF. CDR3 DNA sequence: TGTGCCAGCAGCCAAGTCGGTATAGGCCAGATCATCAAAGGGGCACTTAATGAAAAACTGTTTTTT.

This chain connects TRBV7-2 to TRBJ2-2; D perhaps matches TRBD2 (5 bases). There are 14 residues in the CDR3. Trimming took 8 bases from V and 4 from J, leaving 14 bases between them. Germline V gives CDR1 SGHTA, CDR2 FQGNSA. This chain's CDR3 is CASSILATTGELFF. CDR3 coding DNA: TGTGCCAGCTCAATCCTAGCAACCACCGGGGAGCTGTTTTTT. The full variable domain, rest sourced from reference TRBV7-2 and TRBJ2-2, is GAGVSQSPSNKVTEKGKDVELRCDPISGHTALYWYRQSLGQGLEFLIYFQGNSAPDKSGLPSDRFSAERTGGSVSTLTIQRTQQEDSAVYLCASSILATTGELFFGEGSRLTVL.

The CDR3 reads CASSPTGGGVTDTQYF. DNA for the CDR3: TGTGCCAGCAGCCCGACTGGTGGGGGGGTCACAGATACGCAGTATTTT. The V gene is TRBV5-4, the J gene TRBJ2-3, with 7 bases that match TRBD2. This CDR3 is 16 amino acids long. CDR1 SGHNT and CDR2 YYREEE come from the germline V gene (reference sequence). Trimming cost V 4 bases and J 2 bases; bases outside gene matches: 10.

V gene TRBV19 combines with J gene TRBJ1-5, with D perhaps TRBD1 (6 bases). CDR1 is LNHDA, CDR2 SQIVND, per germline (reference sequence). The ends were cut back, 9 bases at V and 1 base at J, with 13 bases in the middle. The CDR3 is made up of 14 amino acids. This chain's CDR3 is CARDYRDSNQPQHF. The DNA for the CDR3 is TGTGCCAGGGATTACAGGGACAGCAATCAGCCCCAGCATTTT. The entire variable domain, with the rest obtained from reference TRBV19 and TRBJ1-5, is as follows: DGGITQSPKYLFRKEGQNVTLSCEQNLNHDAMYWYRQDPGQGLRLIYYSQIVNDFQKGDIAEGYSVSREKKESFPLTVTSAQKNPTAFYLCARDYRDSNQPQHFGDGTRLSIL.

The rearrangement uses TRBV27 and TRBJ1-2; 11 bases fit TRBD1. CDR1 is MNHEY and CDR2 is SMNVEV in the germline V gene (reference sequence). This CDR3 spans 17 amino acids. J was trimmed by 7 bases and V by 6 bases; bases with no gene match: 16. DNA for the CDR3: TGTGCCAGCAGAAGGGACAGGGGGAATTACTTGGTAGTTGGCTACACCTTC. It specifies CASRRDRGNYLVVGYTF.

This chain joins TRBV27 and TRBJ2-3; TRBD1 might be the D (6 bases). V lost 5 bases and J lost 4, with 19 bases in between. CDR3 length: 16 amino acids. Germline CDR1 and CDR2: MNHEY and SMNVEV (reference sequence). Here the CDR3 DNA reads TGTGCCAGCAGTCCGGGACAAACTCGGGTTGCAGATACGCAGTATTTT. As protein: CASSPGQTRVADTQYF.

This chain uses TRBV27 with TRBJ2-7; D not resolved. Germline V gene sequence: CDR1 MNHEY, CDR2 SMNVEV (reference sequence). V shed 7 bases and J shed 3 bases, with 7 bases lying between them. The CDR3 sequence is 11 residues long. The CDR3 nucleotides are TGTGCCAGCACCTCGGGCTACGAGCAGTACTTC. Encoded protein: CASTSGYEQYF.

V gene TRBV2 combines with J gene TRBJ2-5, with 7 bases lining up with TRBD1. The CDR3 has 14 residues. V trimming: 6 bases; J trimming: 5 bases; junction bases outside the gene matches: 9. Germline-derived CDR1 and CDR2 are SNHLY and FYNNEI. This chain's CDR3 is CASRGGRERETQYF. The CDR3 nucleotides read TGTGCCAGCAGAGGGGGCAGGGAGCGGGAGACCCAGTACTTC.

This chain uses TRBV28 with TRBJ1-2; TRBD1 matches at 7 bases. The CDR3 totals 13 residues. The germline gives CDR1 MDHEN, CDR2 SYDVKM. V gave up 3 bases and J gave up 7 bases; unmatched junction bases: 5. CDR3 protein: CASSFTGAGGYTF. CDR3 sequence (DNA): TGTGCCAGCAGTTTTACAGGGGCAGGTGGCTACACCTTC.

The chain recombines TRBV25-1 with TRBJ2-1; TRBD2 agrees at 8 bases. Germline assignment: CDR1 MGHDK and CDR2 SYGVNS. CDR3 length: 15 amino acids. V lost 5 bases, J lost 7 bases, and 10 bases stayed unmatched. CDR3 sequence reads: CASSPLTGGGNEQFF. The CDR3 nucleotides read TGTGCCAGCAGTCCCCTGACGGGAGGGGGGAATGAGCAGTTCTTC.

The chain uses TRBV2 and TRBJ1-4; D gene ambiguous. CDR1 and CDR2 (germline): SNHLY, FYNNEI. Between the trimmed V and J ends, which lost 7 bases and 4 bases, there was a span of 4 bases. The length of the CDR3 is 11 residues. CDR3 residues: CASTVNEKLFF. In DNA, the CDR3 is TGTGCCAGCACGGTTAATGAAAAACTGTTTTTT.

The chain employs TRBV6-1 and TRBJ1-2; D perhaps matches TRBD1 (5 bases). Germline loops: CDR1 MNHNS, CDR2 SASEGT. V was cut by 3 bases and J by 5 bases, with 7 bases left in between. The CDR3 spans 12 residues. CDR3 in amino acids: CASSEGGYGYTF. The DNA of the CDR3 is TGTGCCAGCAGTGAGGGGGGTTATGGCTACACCTTC.

DNA for the CDR3: TGTGCCACCCAGAGAGACAGAGTGGAAACTAACTATGGCTACACCTTC. Translated: CATQRDRVETNYGYTF. V usage is TRBV19 and J usage is TRBJ1-2; tentative D call: TRBD1 (5 bases). V shed 10 bases and J shed 0 bases, with 21 bases lying between them. The CDR3 sequence is 16 residues long. Germline values: CDR1 LNHDA, CDR2 SQIVND (reference sequence). The full variable domain, its missing parts supplied by reference TRBV19 and TRBJ1-2, is DGGITQSPKYLFRKEGQNVTLSCEQNLNHDAMYWYRQDPGQGLRLIYYSQIVNDFQKGDIAEGYSVSREKKESFPLTVTSAQKNPTAFYLCATQRDRVETNYGYTFGSGTRLTVV.

The V gene is TRBV2, the J gene TRBJ2-7, with TRBD2 as a possible D gene (5 bases). CDR1 and CDR2 (germline): SNHLY, FYNNEI. Trimming shortened V by 3 bases and J by 7 bases, and 13 bases separated the two germline ends. The CDR3 loop spans 13 amino acids. The CDR3 region is CASSELSGPEQYF. The CDR3 region has the DNA TGTGCCAGCAGTGAGTTGAGCGGCCCGGAGCAGTACTTC.

The gene calls are TRBV2 and TRBJ2-3; a weak D match, TRBD2 (7 bases). CDR3 size: 13 residues. Between the trimmed V and J ends, which lost 11 bases and 2 bases, there was a span of 14 bases. Germline V gene data show CDR1 as SNHLY and CDR2 as FYNNEI. CDR3 in amino acids: CAGTGGLTDTQYF. The CDR3 nucleotides read TGTGCCGGCACGGGGGGCCTCACAGATACGCAGTATTTT.

J is TRBJ1-4 and V is TRBV2; D is uncertain. This CDR3 region has 15 residues. V lost 0 bases and J 5 bases, leaving 10 bases between the germline ends. Germline CDR1 and CDR2: SNHLY and FYNNEI. CDR3 sequence reads: CASSEAPLLNEKLFF. CDR3 nucleotides: TGTGCCAGCAGTGAAGCGCCTCTGCTAAATGAAAAACTGTTTTTT.

CDR3 in amino acids: CASSVVQGNYNEQFF. The CDR3 nucleotides read TGTGCCAGCAGCGTAGTACAGGGGAACTACAATGAGCAGTTCTTC. V gene TRBV9 combines with J gene TRBJ2-1; 7 bases align to TRBD1. Trimming cost V 0 bases and J 3 bases; bases outside gene matches: 3. CDR1 SGDLS and CDR2 YYNGEE come from the germline V gene. CDR3 length: 15 amino acids. The whole variable domain, remainder taken from reference TRBV9 and TRBJ2-1, is DSGVTQTPKHLITATGQRVTLRCSPRSGDLSVYWYQQSLDQGLQFLIQYYNGEERAKGNILERFSAQQFPDLHSELNLSSLELGDSALYFCASSVVQGNYNEQFFGPGTRLTVL.

Details on this clone: Germline is not matched at one junction end, which may reflect a read error. The rearrangement links TRBV30 to TRBJ2-1; 11 bases are shared with TRBD2. In germline, CDR1 is GTSNPN, CDR2 SVGIG (reference sequence). The CDR3 consists of 14 residues. The CDR3, as DNA: TGTGCCTGCCTATCCCTTAGCGGGAGGGCCAATTTGATCTTC. It specifies CACLSLSGRANLIF.

V is TRBV6-1 and J is TRBJ2-5; the match to TRBD2 covers 8 bases. Germline V gene data show CDR1 as MNHNS and CDR2 as SASEGT. The junction had 4 bases not matched to a gene; V was cut back by 1 base and J by 3 bases. The CDR3 sequence is 15 residues long. CDR3 region: CASSEEAGDEETQYF. The CDR3 DNA sequence: TGTGCCAGCAGTGAAGAAGCGGGAGATGAAGAGACCCAGTACTTC.

The sample holds one count of this clone. Its ends do not fully match the called genes, so a read error is possible. The chain uses TRBV6-1 and TRBJ1-2, with a possible D match to TRBD1 (5 bases). The CDR3 has 13 residues. The germline gives CDR1 MNHNS, CDR2 SASEGT. CDR3 sequence reads: CASSEVTLGRWPF. The CDR3 DNA reads TGTGCCAGCAGTGAAGTTACTCTGGGGCGTTGGCCCTTC.

The chain employs TRBV15 and TRBJ2-7, with TRBD1 matching over 9 bases. CDR1 is LNHNV, CDR2 YYDKDF, per germline (reference sequence). Unmatched junction bases numbered 6, after V lost 1 base and J lost 2 bases. The CDR3 is made up of 16 amino acids. The chain's CDR3 is CATSRARQGGPYEQYF. The CDR3 nucleotides are TGTGCCACCAGCAGAGCCCGACAGGGGGGTCCCTACGAGCAGTACTTC.

This chain uses TRBV19 with TRBJ1-2, with a possible D match to TRBD1 (6 bases). Trimming removed 5 bases from V and 2 bases from J, with 18 bases in between. This CDR3 is 16 amino acids long. Germline V gene sequence: CDR1 LNHDA, CDR2 SQIVND (reference sequence). The CDR3 sequence: CASSWGISQGNYGYTF. Written as DNA, the CDR3 is TGTGCCAGTAGTTGGGGGATAAGCCAGGGGAACTATGGCTACACCTTC.

The CDR3 DNA is TGTGCCAGCAGTGTGGGCGGGGGGCCGGCAGAAAAACTGTTTTTT. This sequence encodes CASSVGGGPAEKLFF. This chain uses TRBV25-1 with TRBJ1-4; perhaps TRBD1 as D (6 bases). Trimming left V 4 bases short and J 8 bases short, with 17 bases between. CDR1 and CDR2 from the germline V gene are MGHDK and SYGVNS. The CDR3 covers 15 residues.

This chain connects TRBV28 to TRBJ2-6; 8 bases are a match to TRBD1. The V gene's germline CDR1 is MDHEN and CDR2 SYDVKM. V lost 6 bases and J lost 3; bases outside the gene matches: 4. This CDR3 spans 15 amino acids. The CDR3 sequence: CASRRQGFGANVLTF. CDR3 in DNA: TGTGCCAGCAGACGACAGGGGTTTGGGGCCAACGTCCTGACTTTC.

The CDR3 bases are TGTGCCAGCAGCCTGCAGGGGACAAGAAACACCGGGGAGCTGTTTTTT. Protein product: CASSLQGTRNTGELFF. The chain employs TRBV7-2 and TRBJ2-2, with D tentatively TRBD1 (6 bases). This CDR3 spans 16 amino acids. Germline loops: CDR1 SGHTA, CDR2 FQGNSA. Between the trimmed V and J ends, which lost 5 bases and 2 bases, there was a span of 15 bases.

This sequence joins TRBV6-6 and TRBJ1-2; D is perhaps TRBD1 (5 bases). The CDR3 totals 15 residues. Germline V gene sequence: CDR1 MNHNY, CDR2 SVGAGI (reference sequence). Deletions cut 2 bases from V and 7 bases from J, with 17 bases between. The CDR3 nucleotides are TGTGCCAGCAGTTACGGGCAGGGTGGCCGTGGTGGCTACACCTTC. Protein sequence: CASSYGQGGRGGYTF.

The chain combines TRBV10-3 with TRBJ2-7; 9 nucleotides align to TRBD2. The CDR3 contains 15 residues. Trimming at V came to 2 bases and at J to 5 bases, leaving 7 bases not matched to a gene. Germline V gene data show CDR1 as ENHRY and CDR2 as SYGVKD. CDR3 residues: CAISETTSGVNEQYF. CDR3 coding DNA: TGTGCCATCAGTGAGACGACTAGCGGAGTTAACGAGCAGTACTTC.